The 15 T cell receptor beta chains given below trace back to one sample, sequenced in a study of blood T cell repertoires in COVID-19. Profiled with immunoSEQ multiplex PCR; TCRdb holds only in-frame clones, not every one. The data hold about 36,000 clones, with approximately 90% observed a single time. The sample comprised peripheral blood. All receptors come from a man between 65 and 85 years old with acute or convalescent COVID-19.

V and J are TRBV28 and TRBJ2-7; TRBD2 is a possible D gene (5 bases). Per germline, CDR1 MDHEN and CDR2 SYDVKM. The CDR3 totals 17 residues. V lost 4 bases and J lost 0, with 19 bases in between. The CDR3 bases are TGTGCCAGCAGTTCGCAAGGGAGTGCAACAAGCTCCTACGAGCAGTACTTC. Its translation: CASSSQGSATSSYEQYF.

The V call is TRBV5-4, the J call TRBJ1-2; a possible D gene is TRBD1 (6 bases). Germline V gene lookup returns CDR1 SGHNT and CDR2 YYREEE (reference sequence). There are 15 residues in the CDR3. V was shortened by 5 bases and J by 2 bases, with 16 bases between the two germline ends. The DNA of the CDR3 is TGTGCCAGCAGTCAGGGGAGGGGGGTAAACTATGGCTACACCTTC. It yields the protein CASSQGRGVNYGYTF.

The J gene is TRBJ1-6, the V gene TRBV6-5; D gene ambiguous. V was shortened by 10 bases and J by 6 bases, with 13 bases between the two germline ends. The CDR3 consists of 13 residues. The germline V gene encodes CDR1 MNHEY and CDR2 SVGAGI. CDR3 sequence reads: CAIKREANSPLHF. In DNA form, the CDR3 reads TGTGCCATCAAACGGGAGGCTAATTCACCCCTCCACTTT.

The chain carries TRBV11-2 and TRBJ2-1, with D perhaps matching TRBD1 (5 bases). This CDR3 region has 14 residues. Trimming took off 3 bases at V and 2 bases at J, with 8 bases between the two ends. The V gene's germline CDR1 is SGHAT and CDR2 FQNNGV. Here the CDR3 reads CASSFAGTYNEQFF. For the CDR3, the DNA is TGTGCCAGCAGCTTTGCAGGGACCTACAATGAGCAGTTCTTC.

This clone was observed once. The chain combines TRBV20-1 with TRBJ1-6; D is ambiguous. Per germline, CDR1 DFQATT and CDR2 SNEGSKA (reference sequence). The CDR3 contains 11 residues. V lost 6 bases, J lost 14 bases, and 14 bases lay in between. CDR3 residues: CSAPDPPALHF. The CDR3, as DNA: TGCAGTGCCCCCGATCCCCCGGCCCTCCACTTT.

The chain has TRBV6-6 and TRBJ1-6, with 7 nucleotides matching TRBD1. The CDR3 totals 13 residues. CDR1 and CDR2 (germline): MNHNY, SVGAGI (reference sequence). Trimming removed 10 bases from V and 7 bases from J; junction bases left unmatched: 7. CDR3 loop: CATVTGANSPLHF. The CDR3, as DNA: TGTGCCACCGTAACAGGGGCGAATTCACCCCTCCACTTT.

This chain links TRBV5-5 with TRBJ1-5; 11 positions agree with TRBD1. V was pared by 4 bases and J by 6 bases, with 12 bases of the junction left unmatched. The CDR3 runs to 17 residues. Germline CDR1 reads SGHKS; CDR2 reads YYEKEE (reference sequence). This chain's CDR3 is CASSMPEGTGGIQPQHF. The CDR3 region has the DNA TGTGCCAGCAGCATGCCCGAGGGGACAGGGGGAATTCAGCCCCAGCATTTT.

The gene calls are TRBV19 and TRBJ2-7; TRBD2 matches at 12 bases. This CDR3 is 14 amino acids long. V lost 3 bases, J lost 4 bases, and 1 base stayed unmatched. The germline CDR1 and CDR2 sequences are LNHDA and SQIVND (reference sequence). Here the CDR3 reads CASSIGTSGYEQYF. CDR3 nucleotides: TGTGCCAGTAGTATCGGGACTAGCGGGTACGAGCAGTACTTC.

The chain employs TRBV6-2 or TRBV6-3 and TRBJ1-2; a weak D match, TRBD1 (5 bases). The CDR3 consists of 13 residues. Trimming removed 6 bases at V and 4 bases at J, with 12 bases between. CDR1 is MNHEY and CDR2 is SVGEGT in the germline V gene. CDR3 coding DNA: TGTGCCAGCAGCTCCTCGGGGGGCTATGGCTACACCTTC. Amino acids: CASSSSGGYGYTF.

The chain employs TRBV19 and TRBJ2-3; 11 nucleotides agree with TRBD2. The CDR3 is made up of 18 amino acids. V lost 4 bases to trimming and J lost 1 base; unmatched junction nucleotides: 10. The V gene's germline CDR1 is LNHDA and CDR2 SQIVND (reference sequence). The DNA of the CDR3 is TGTGCCAGTAGTACACTAGCGGGAGTCTTGTTTGGCACAGATACGCAGTATTTT. This gives the protein CASSTLAGVLFGTDTQYF.

The CDR3 DNA follows: TGTGCCAGCAGTGACTCCGCGGAGAACACTGAAGCTTTCTTT. The encoded protein is CASSDSAENTEAFF. The V gene is TRBV6-4, the J gene TRBJ1-1; D is unclear. V dropped 0 bases and J dropped 1 base, with 6 bases sitting between them. The CDR3 loop spans 14 amino acids. The germline gives CDR1 MRHNA, CDR2 SNTAGT.

The chain recombines TRBV5-1 with TRBJ2-1, with a weak D call TRBD2 (6 bases). This CDR3 spans 14 amino acids. The V end lost 5 bases, the J end lost 6 bases, and 15 bases lay between the germline ends. Germline assignment: CDR1 SGHRS and CDR2 YFSETQ. Here the CDR3 reads CASSSRLASNEQFF. In DNA form, the CDR3 reads TGCGCCAGCAGTAGCCGCCTAGCGTCCAATGAGCAGTTCTTC.

CDR3: CASSQDPRERSDTQYF. The DNA of the CDR3 is TGCGCCAGCAGCCAAGATCCGCGGGAGAGGTCAGATACGCAGTATTTT. The J gene is TRBJ2-3, the V gene TRBV4-3; 7 nucleotides align to TRBD2. CDR1 is LGHNA, CDR2 YSLEER, per germline. Trimming cost V 0 bases and J 4 bases; bases outside gene matches: 7. The CDR3 is 16 residues long.

The rearrangement joins TRBV9 to TRBJ1-4; no clear D gene. This CDR3 contains 13 residues. The V and J ends lost 4 bases and 7 bases respectively, with 11 bases between them. Germline CDR1 is SGDLS and CDR2 is YYNGEE. The CDR3 loop reads CASSPRAPEKLFF. The CDR3 DNA reads TGTGCCAGCAGCCCGAGGGCACCTGAAAAACTGTTTTTT.

This clone appeared once. The rearrangement uses TRBV10-3 and TRBJ1-3, with 8 positions matching TRBD1. This CDR3 is built from 13 residues. Trimming at V came to 8 bases and at J to 4 bases, leaving 4 bases not matched to a gene. The germline CDR1 and CDR2 sequences are ENHRY and SYGVKD. Here the CDR3 DNA reads TGTGCCATCTCGGGACAGGTCGGAAACACCATATATTTT. Its translation: CAISGQVGNTIYF.